The present T cell receptor beta chain was sequenced within a study of metastatic and nonmetastatic thyroid tumors (dated by TCRdb to about 2020). Study-level background: The researchers compared repertoires between peripheral blood samples and tumor or nodule tissue samples from patients with malignant or benign thyroid disease. The study at large found these results: TCR beta diversity was reported as significantly higher in malignant tumors than in benign nodules, in both blood and tumor samples.

Taken from the germline V gene (reference sequence), the CDR1 and CDR2 loops are GTSNPN and SVGIG. V loses 0 bases of germline sequence and J loses 0 bases, and the interval between the two ends is 11 bases. From the cysteine up to the phenylalanine, the CDR3 has a length of 15 residues. Only the CDR3 region is kept as DNA, spanning 45 bases read in frame from base 1. This clone was observed at least ten times. No antigen is known for it. There are no base qualities to consult, and no much larger clone falls within one base. No patient had received any treatment before thyroid surgery. Using T-cell receptor beta sequencing, the researchers looked back retrospectively at clinical samples from patients, gathered between about 2012 and 2019. The library was produced with PCR. The sequencer was an Illumina HiSeq 4000. High-throughput sequencing was used to profile the TCR beta-chain CDR3 region of each patient. In the authors' own workflow: CDR3 differences across clinicopathological groups were used to build a classifier for discriminating distant-metastatic papillary thyroid cancer patients. Repertoire diversity was assessed with the Shannon index, and tumor-blood repertoire similarity with the Morisita-Horn index. The public sequencing data were trimmed at Q25 with fastp and processed into clonotypes with MiXCR by TCRdb, which kept only in-frame beta chains. Clone size and V and J calls follow TCRdb, not the original study. The sample table shows 23,000 or so clones, and about a quarter are seen once. The ten largest clones take up roughly a fifth of the sample.

The chain is encoded by TRBV30 joined to TRBJ2-5; the D gene remains uncertain. Specimen: blood. This clonotype was sampled from a female donor with papillary thyroid cancer or a benign thyroid nodule (not recorded which). Some clones in this sample may be carry-over from other donors' samples. The bases are TGTGCCTGGAGTGTCGCCTTCGGTTACCAAGAGACCCAGTACTTC. Its protein is CAWSVAFGYQETQYF.